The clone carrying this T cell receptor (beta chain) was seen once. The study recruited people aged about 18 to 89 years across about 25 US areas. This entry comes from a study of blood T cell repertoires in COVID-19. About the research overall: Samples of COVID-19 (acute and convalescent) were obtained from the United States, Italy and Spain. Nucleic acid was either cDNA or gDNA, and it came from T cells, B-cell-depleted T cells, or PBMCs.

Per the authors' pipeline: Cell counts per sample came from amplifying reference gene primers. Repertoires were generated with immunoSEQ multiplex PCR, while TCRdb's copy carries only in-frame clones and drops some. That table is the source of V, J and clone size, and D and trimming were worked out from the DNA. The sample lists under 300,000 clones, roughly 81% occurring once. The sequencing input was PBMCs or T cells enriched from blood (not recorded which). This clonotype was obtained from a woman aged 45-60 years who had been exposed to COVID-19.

The CDR3 reads CASSPIAANTGELFF. CDR3 coding DNA: TGTGCCAGCTCACCCATAGCGGCGAACACCGGGGAGCTGTTTTTT. V and J are TRBV18 and TRBJ2-2; weak D call: TRBD2 (6 bases). This CDR3 region has 15 residues. V was pared by 3 bases and J by 0 bases, with 8 bases between. Germline CDR1 KGHSH, CDR2 LQKENI.